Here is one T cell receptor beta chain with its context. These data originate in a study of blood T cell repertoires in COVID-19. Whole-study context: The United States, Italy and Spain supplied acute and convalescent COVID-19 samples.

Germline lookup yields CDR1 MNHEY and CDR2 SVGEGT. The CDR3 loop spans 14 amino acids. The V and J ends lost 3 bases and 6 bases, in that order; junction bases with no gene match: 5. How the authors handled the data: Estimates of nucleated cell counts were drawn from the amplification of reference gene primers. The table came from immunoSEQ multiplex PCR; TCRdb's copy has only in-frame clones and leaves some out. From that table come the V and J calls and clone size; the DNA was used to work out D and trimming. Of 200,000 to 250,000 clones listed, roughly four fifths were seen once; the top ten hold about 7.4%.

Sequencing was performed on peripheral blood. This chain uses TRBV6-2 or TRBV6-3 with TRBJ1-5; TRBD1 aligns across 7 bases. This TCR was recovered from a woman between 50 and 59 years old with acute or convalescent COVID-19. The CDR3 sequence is CASSYVPGGQPQHF. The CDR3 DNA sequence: TGTGCCAGCAGTTATGTCCCAGGGGGTCAGCCCCAGCATTTT.